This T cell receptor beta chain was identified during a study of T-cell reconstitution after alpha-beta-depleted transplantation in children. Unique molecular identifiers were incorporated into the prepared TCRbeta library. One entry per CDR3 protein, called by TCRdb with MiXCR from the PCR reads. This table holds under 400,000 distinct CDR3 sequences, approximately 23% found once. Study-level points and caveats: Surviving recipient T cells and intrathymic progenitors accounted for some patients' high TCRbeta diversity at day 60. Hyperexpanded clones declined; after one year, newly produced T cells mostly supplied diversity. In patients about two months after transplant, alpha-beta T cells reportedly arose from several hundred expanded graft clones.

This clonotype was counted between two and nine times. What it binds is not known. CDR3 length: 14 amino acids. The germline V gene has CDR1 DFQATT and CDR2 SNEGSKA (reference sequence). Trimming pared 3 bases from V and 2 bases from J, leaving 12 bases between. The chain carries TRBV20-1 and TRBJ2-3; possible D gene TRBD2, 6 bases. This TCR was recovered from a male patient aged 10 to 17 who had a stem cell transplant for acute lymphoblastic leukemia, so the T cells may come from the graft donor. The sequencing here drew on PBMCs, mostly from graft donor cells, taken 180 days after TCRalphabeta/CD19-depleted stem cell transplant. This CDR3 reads CSARRGLVTDTQYF. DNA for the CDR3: TGCAGTGCTAGGAGGGGACTGGTCACAGATACGCAGTATTTT.